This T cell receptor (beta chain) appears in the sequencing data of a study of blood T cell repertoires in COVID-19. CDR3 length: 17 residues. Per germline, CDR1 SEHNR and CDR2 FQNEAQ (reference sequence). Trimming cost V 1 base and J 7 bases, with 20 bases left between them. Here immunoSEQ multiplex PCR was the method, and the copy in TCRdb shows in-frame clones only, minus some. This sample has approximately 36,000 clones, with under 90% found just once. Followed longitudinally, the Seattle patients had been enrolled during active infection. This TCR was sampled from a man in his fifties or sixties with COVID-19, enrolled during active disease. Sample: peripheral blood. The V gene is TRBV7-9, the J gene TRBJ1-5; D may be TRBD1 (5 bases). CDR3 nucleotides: TGTGCCAGCAGCTTAGGTTGGTTTTCAGGGCAGGGACAGCCCCAGCATTTT. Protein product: CASSLGWFSGQGQPQHF.